Listed here is a single T cell receptor beta chain. The V gene lost 0 bases and the J gene lost 6 bases, with 17 bases spanning the gap. This CDR3 region has 16 residues. Germline CDR1 reads SGDLS; CDR2 reads YYNGEE. Patients at the Seattle site were enrolled during active infection and followed longitudinally. This sample is drawn from a study of blood T cell repertoires in COVID-19. Study overall: Samples of COVID-19 (acute and convalescent) were obtained from the United States, Italy and Spain. In each case, the material was cDNA or gDNA derived from T cells, B-cell-depleted T cells, or PBMCs.

Under the authors' procedure: Counts of nucleated cells, estimated from reference gene primer amplification, were obtained. TCRdb's table, derived via immunoSEQ multiplex PCR, lists solely in-frame clones and lacks some. V and J calls and clone size follow that table, whereas D and trimming were derived from the DNA. Altogether fewer than 300,000 clones are present, more than 75% being singletons, with the ten largest covering around 10%. Source material: peripheral blood. The receptor was derived from a man in his forties or fifties with COVID-19, enrolled during active disease. V is TRBV9 and J is TRBJ2-3; weak D call: TRBD2 (6 bases). CDR3 protein: CASSVAIAGPRDTQYF. For the CDR3, the DNA is TGTGCCAGCAGCGTAGCTATTGCGGGGCCCAGGGATACGCAGTATTTT.